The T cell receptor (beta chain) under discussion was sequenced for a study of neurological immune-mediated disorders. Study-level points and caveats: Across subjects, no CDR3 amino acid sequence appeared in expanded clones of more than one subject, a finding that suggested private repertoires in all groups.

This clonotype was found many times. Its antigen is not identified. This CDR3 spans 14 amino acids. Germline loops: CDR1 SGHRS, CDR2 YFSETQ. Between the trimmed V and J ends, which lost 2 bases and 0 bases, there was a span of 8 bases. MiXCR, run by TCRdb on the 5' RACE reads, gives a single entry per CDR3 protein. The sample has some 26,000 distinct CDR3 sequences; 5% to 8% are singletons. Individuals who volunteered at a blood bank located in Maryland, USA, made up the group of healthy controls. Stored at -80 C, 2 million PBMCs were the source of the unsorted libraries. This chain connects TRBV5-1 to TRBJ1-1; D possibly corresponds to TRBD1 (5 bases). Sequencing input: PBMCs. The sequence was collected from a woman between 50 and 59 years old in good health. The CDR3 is CASSLGDLNTEAFF. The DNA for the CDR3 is TGCGCCAGCAGCTTAGGGGACCTGAACACTGAAGCTTTCTTT.